A single sample is the source of the 21 T cell receptor beta chains below, sequenced in a study of blood T cell repertoires in COVID-19. Libraries were prepared by immunoSEQ multiplex PCR; TCRdb keeps only in-frame clonotypes and omits some of them. The sample includes roughly 160,000 clones, approximately 86% of them seen just once. The sequenced sample was peripheral blood. The receptors derive from a man aged 55 to 69 with COVID-19, enrolled during active disease.

The chain uses TRBV6-2 or TRBV6-3 and TRBJ2-5, with TRBD2 identical over 7 bases. The germline gives CDR1 MNHEY, CDR2 SVGEGT. V gave up 2 bases and J gave up 3 bases; unmatched junction bases: 9. This CDR3 has 16 residues. This chain's CDR3 is CASSYALTSAKETQYF. The CDR3, as DNA: TGTGCCAGCAGTTACGCCCTAACTAGCGCCAAAGAGACCCAGTACTTC.

The V gene is TRBV10-3, the J gene TRBJ1-1; tentative D call: TRBD1 (6 bases). The CDR3 is 12 amino acids. The germline V gene has CDR1 ENHRY and CDR2 SYGVKD. The V and J ends lost 8 bases and 6 bases respectively, with 13 bases between them. CDR3 nucleotide sequence: TGTGCCATCGGGGGGGGGCAGTCTGAAGCTTTCTTT. It translates to CAIGGGQSEAFF.

This clone was counted a few times. The chain employs TRBV3-1 (or the pseudogene TRBV3-2) and TRBJ1-1, with TRBD1 matching over 8 bases. Trimming at V came to 2 bases and at J to 7 bases, leaving 3 bases not matched to a gene. Germline CDR1 is LGHDT and CDR2 is YNNKEL (reference sequence). This CDR3 is built from 13 residues. The CDR3 DNA sequence: TGTGCCAGCAGCCAACCAGGACAGGGTGAAGCTTTCTTT. It yields the protein CASSQPGQGEAFF.

The rearrangement joins TRBV7-9 to TRBJ2-2; D might be TRBD1 (6 bases). V was cut by 5 bases and J by 4 bases, with 11 bases left in between. CDR1 and CDR2 from the germline V gene are SEHNR and FQNEAQ (reference sequence). The CDR3 contains 14 residues. CDR3 in amino acids: CASSLGATTGELFF. CDR3 sequence (DNA): TGTGCCAGCAGCCTGGGGGCGACCACCGGGGAGCTGTTTTTT.

The chain combines TRBV7-9 with TRBJ1-2; possible D gene TRBD1, 5 bases. This CDR3 region has 13 residues. The germline gives CDR1 SEHNR, CDR2 FQNEAQ (reference sequence). Trimming left V 5 bases short and J 8 bases short, with 15 bases between. This chain's CDR3 is CASSPSGGYGYTF. The CDR3 nucleotides read TGTGCCAGCAGCCCCTCGGGGGGTTACGGCTACACCTTC.

The rearrangement joins TRBV6-1 to TRBJ1-1; D might be TRBD1 (5 bases). V gave up 3 bases and J gave up 5 bases, with 13 bases separating them. CDR3 length: 14 amino acids. Germline V gene lookup returns CDR1 MNHNS and CDR2 SASEGT. The CDR3 sequence: CASSDLGRLTEAFF. The CDR3 region has the DNA TGTGCCAGCAGTGATTTGGGGCGTCTAACTGAAGCTTTCTTT.

The chain carries TRBV30 and TRBJ1-1, with a weak D call TRBD1 (5 bases). Trimming removed 2 bases from V and 6 bases from J, with 10 bases in between. Germline loops: CDR1 GTSNPN, CDR2 SVGIG (reference sequence). The CDR3 is made up of 12 amino acids. The CDR3 is CAWSPGGSEAFF. The CDR3, as DNA: TGTGCCTGGAGTCCCGGGGGTTCTGAAGCTTTCTTT.

The V and J genes are TRBV14 and TRBJ1-3; D call uncertain. The CDR3 is made up of 14 amino acids. The V gene lost 1 base and the J gene lost 5 bases, with 9 bases spanning the gap. Germline-derived CDR1 and CDR2 are SGHDN and FVKESK. The CDR3 DNA follows: TGTGCCAGCAGCCAAGTCGGAGGACGAAACACCATATATTTT. Residues: CASSQVGGRNTIYF.

V gene TRBV6-5 combines with J gene TRBJ2-1, with TRBD2 as a possible D gene (7 bases). Germline V lookup: CDR1 MNHEY, CDR2 SVGAGI. This CDR3 is built from 13 residues. V was clipped by 6 bases and J by 9 bases, with 15 bases between them. The DNA for the CDR3 is TGTGCCAGCAGCAGTAGGGGGGGTAGTGAGCAGTTCTTC. Its protein is CASSSRGGSEQFF.

The CDR3 sequence: CASSLGLQKGTDTQYF. The CDR3 DNA follows: TGTGCCAGCAGCTTAGGCTTGCAGAAGGGGACAGATACGCAGTATTTT. This chain connects TRBV7-2 to TRBJ2-3; D might be TRBD1 (5 bases). Looked up from germline, CDR1 is SGHTA and CDR2 is FQGNSA. V lost 1 base, J lost 3 bases, and 14 bases lay in between. The CDR3 loop spans 16 amino acids.

The V gene is TRBV19, the J gene TRBJ2-3; 9 bases line up with TRBD2. Germline lookup yields CDR1 LNHDA and CDR2 SQIVND (reference sequence). The CDR3 totals 20 residues. Losses at the gene ends were 0 bases for V and 0 bases for J; bases not matched to a gene: 13. CDR3: CASSIEGGASGASSTDTQYF. The CDR3, as DNA: TGTGCCAGTAGTATAGAGGGGGGTGCTAGCGGGGCCTCTAGCACAGATACGCAGTATTTT.

CDR3 DNA sequence: TGTGCCAGCAGCTTGGGCGGGACAGACTTATATGGCTACACCTTC. This gives the protein CASSLGGTDLYGYTF. This sequence joins TRBV5-4 and TRBJ1-2; the match to TRBD1 covers 7 bases. CDR3 size: 15 residues. Germline values: CDR1 SGHNT, CDR2 YYREEE (reference sequence). V trimming: 0 bases; J trimming: 5 bases; junction bases outside the gene matches: 7.

The chain is built from TRBV19 and TRBJ1-4, with 10 bases aligning to TRBD1. The V and J ends lost 8 bases and 8 bases, in that order; junction bases with no gene match: 5. There are 13 residues in the CDR3. Germline assignment: CDR1 LNHDA and CDR2 SQIVND (reference sequence). CDR3 in amino acids: CASSDRGEEKLFF. CDR3 nucleotide sequence: TGTGCCAGTTCGGACAGGGGGGAGGAAAAACTGTTTTTT.

The rearrangement joins TRBV7-8 to TRBJ1-3; D call uncertain. This CDR3 is built from 15 residues. The germline CDR1 and CDR2 sequences are SGHVS and FQNEAQ. Trimming took off 2 bases at V and 0 bases at J, with 8 bases between the two ends. CDR3 residues: CASSLTDRSGNTIYF. CDR3 nucleotide sequence: TGTGCCAGCAGCTTAACAGATCGCTCTGGAAACACCATATATTTT.

The chain carries TRBV5-4 and TRBJ1-4; 10 bases map to TRBD1. The CDR3 extends over 17 amino acids. The V gene's germline CDR1 is SGHNT and CDR2 YYREEE (reference sequence). J was trimmed by 4 bases and V by 4 bases; bases with no gene match: 10. CDR3 amino acids: CASSHAADRGGNEKLFF. In DNA form, the CDR3 reads TGTGCCAGCAGCCATGCTGCGGACAGGGGGGGTAATGAAAAACTGTTTTTT. Full variable domain (missing parts from reference TRBV5-4 and TRBJ1-4): ETGVTQSPTHLIKTRGQQVTLRCSSQSGHNTVSWYQQALGQGPQFIFQYYREEENGRGNFPPRFSGLQFPNYSSELNVNALELDDSALYLCASSHAADRGGNEKLFFGSGTQLSVL.

The chain carries TRBV5-1 and TRBJ1-1, with TRBD1 matching over 9 bases. CDR1 and CDR2 from the germline V gene are SGHRS and YFSETQ. The CDR3 length is 18 residues. V lost 4 bases, J lost 1 base, and 14 bases stayed unmatched. CDR3 DNA: TGCGCCAGCAGCAGGCGACAGGGGGTGGGTCTAGGGAACACTGAAGCTTTCTTT. Translated, it gives CASSRRQGVGLGNTEAFF.

This sequence joins TRBV7-2 and TRBJ2-5; no clear D. The CDR3 covers 12 residues. The germline CDR1 and CDR2 sequences are SGHTA and FQGNSA. V shed 3 bases and J shed 5 bases, with 7 bases lying between them. The CDR3 DNA sequence: TGTGCCAGCAGCTTCCTGCGGGAGACCCAGTACTTC. Protein product: CASSFLRETQYF.

V usage is TRBV19 and J usage is TRBJ2-1, with TRBD2 matching 10 bases. V was pared by 6 bases and J by 1 base, with 6 bases of the junction left unmatched. The germline V gene encodes CDR1 LNHDA and CDR2 SQIVND (reference sequence). This CDR3 contains 16 residues. For the CDR3, the DNA is TGTGCCAGTAGGCCCCATAGCGGGAGGTCCTACAATGAGCAGTTCTTC. Protein: CASRPHSGRSYNEQFF.

The sample holds one count of this clone. V is TRBV11-1 and J is TRBJ1-1; D unresolved. Trimming left V 3 bases short and J 5 bases short, with 7 bases between. This CDR3 has 12 amino acids. Germline V gene sequence: CDR1 SGHAT, CDR2 FQDESV (reference sequence). The CDR3 reads CASSFLLTEAFF. Here the CDR3 DNA reads TGTGCCAGCAGCTTTCTTTTGACTGAAGCTTTCTTT.

The chain is built from TRBV7-2 and TRBJ2-7, with TRBD2 identical over 10 bases. The CDR3 totals 16 residues. Germline V gene sequence: CDR1 SGHTA, CDR2 FQGNSA. With V trimmed by 5 bases and J by 1 base, 8 bases remained unmatched. The CDR3 here is CASSLRLAGRSYEQYF. The CDR3 coding sequence is TGTGCCAGCAGCCTTCGACTAGCGGGCCGTTCCTACGAGCAGTACTTC.

Only one count was recorded for this clone. CDR3 DNA sequence: TGTGCCAGCAACCAGGGCTCTCGAGCTTTCTTT. Amino acids: CASNQGSRAFF. The genes are TRBV12-3 or TRBV12-4 and TRBJ1-1; a possible D gene is TRBD1 (5 bases). The CDR3 totals 11 residues. The V end was cut by 7 bases, the J end by 10 bases, with 13 bases between.